Following are 16 T cell receptor beta chains from one sample sequenced in a study of blood T cells in healthy people across ages. With a J-beta primer mix and a sample-barcoded 5' primer, a second PCR ran about 6 to 11 cycles. MiXCR, applied by TCRdb to the 5' RACE reads, yields one record per CDR3 protein. The profile shows around 1,700,000 distinct CDR3 sequences, under 30% of them singletons. Sequencing was done on a sample of blood. Receptors originate from a woman aged 25-40 years in good health.

This clonotype was recorded a few times. The genes are TRBV27 and TRBJ1-5; D remains ambiguous. Trimming took 5 bases from V and 4 from J, leaving 9 bases between them. The CDR3 is 13 amino acids. From germline, CDR1 is MNHEY and CDR2 SMNVEV (reference sequence). CDR3 nucleotides: TGTGCCAGCAGTCCTTTTGTGAATCAGCCCCAGCATTTT. It translates to CASSPFVNQPQHF.

CDR3 loop: CASSDATGGTDTQYF. In DNA form, the CDR3 reads TGTGCCAGCTCCGATGCGACAGGGGGCACAGATACGCAGTATTTT. The chain combines TRBV2 with TRBJ2-3; TRBD1 matches at 8 bases. The length of the CDR3 is 15 residues. Germline CDR1 SNHLY, CDR2 FYNNEI. J was trimmed by 1 base and V by 8 bases; bases with no gene match: 8.

This clonotype was observed a handful of times. This rearrangement joins TRBV27 to TRBJ2-1; the D is unclear. The V gene's germline CDR1 is MNHEY and CDR2 SMNVEV (reference sequence). V was clipped by 4 bases and J by 4 bases, with 8 bases between them. This CDR3 has 13 amino acids. The DNA of the CDR3 is TGTGCCAGCAGTTGGACGGCATACAATGAGCAGTTCTTC. This encodes CASSWTAYNEQFF.

This clonotype was recorded a few times. CDR3 in DNA: TGTGCCAGCAGCCAACCGGATGAAAAACTGTTTTTT. It encodes CASSQPDEKLFF. J is TRBJ1-4 and V is TRBV3-1; D uncertain. Germline CDR1 LGHDT, CDR2 YNNKEL (reference sequence). Deletions cut 2 bases from V and 6 bases from J, with 4 bases between. The CDR3 is made up of 12 amino acids.

The CDR3 nucleotides read TGCAGCGGGACAGGCCCGACCGGGGAGCTGTTTTTT. Protein product: CSGTGPTGELFF. The rearrangement uses TRBV29-1 and TRBJ2-2, with 7 bases lining up with TRBD1. Germline CDR1 SQVTM, CDR2 ANQGSEA. The CDR3 is 12 amino acids. V lost 7 bases, J lost 5 bases, and 4 bases stayed unmatched.

This clonotype was found once. The junction and the germline gene differ at one end; a read error may be behind it. This chain connects TRBV18 to TRBJ2-5; tentatively, D is TRBD1 (7 bases). The CDR3 is made up of 15 amino acids. Germline V CDR1 and CDR2: KGHSH, LQKENI. The CDR3 DNA follows: TGTGCCAACTCACCACGGAGGGACAGACAAGAGACCCAGTACTTC. This sequence encodes CANSPRRDRQETQYF. The variable domain in full, completed from reference TRBV18 and TRBJ2-5, reads NAGVMQNPRHLVRRRGQEARLRCSPMKGHSHVYWYRQLPEEGLKFMVYLQKENIIDESGMPKERFSAEFPKEGPSILRIQQVVRGDSAAYFCANSPRRDRQETQYFGPGTRLLVL.

This rearrangement joins TRBV4-1 to TRBJ2-4; D possibly corresponds to TRBD2 (5 bases). This CDR3 is built from 16 residues. Trimming took off 2 bases at V and 0 bases at J, with 11 bases between the two ends. Germline values: CDR1 MGHRA, CDR2 YSYEKL. The CDR3 reads CASSQSTGEAKNIQYF. DNA for the CDR3: TGCGCCAGCAGCCAATCGACCGGGGAAGCCAAAAACATTCAGTACTTC.

The chain carries TRBV30 and TRBJ2-7; 7 positions agree with TRBD1. The J call is uncertain, as TRBJ2-5 better fits the DNA end. Germline V lookup: CDR1 GTSNPN, CDR2 SVGIG (reference sequence). This CDR3 is 16 amino acids long. CDR3 DNA: TGTGCCTCCCCGGGGCCGGGGACAGAGGCGCTAGAGACCCAGTACTTC. Translating it yields CASPGPGTEALETQYF.

Only one count was recorded for this clonotype. A much larger clone lies a single base off, so this may be a read error. The chain carries TRBV20-1 and TRBJ2-5, with unresolved D. The V end lost 3 bases, the J end lost 11 bases, and 16 bases lay between the germline ends. Germline assignment: CDR1 DFQATT and CDR2 SNEGSKA (reference sequence). The CDR3 totals 12 residues. CDR3 residues: CSASPYNNEQYF. CDR3 coding DNA: TGCAGTGCTAGCCCATACAACAATGAGCAGTACTTC.

The chain links TRBV6-5 to TRBJ2-3; 7 nucleotides align to TRBD1. Trimming cost V 5 bases and J 5 bases; bases outside gene matches: 10. From germline, CDR1 is MNHEY and CDR2 SVGAGI. The CDR3 totals 15 residues. The CDR3 DNA reads TGTGCCAGCAGTCGACGGAACAGGGGAGAAGATACGCAGTATTTT. Protein: CASSRRNRGEDTQYF.

The chain couples TRBV5-1 to TRBJ2-3, with D perhaps matching TRBD1 or TRBD2 (7 bases each). Germline CDR1 is SGHRS and CDR2 is YFSETQ. CDR3 size: 17 residues. V dropped 0 bases and J dropped 4 bases, with 18 bases sitting between them. Here the CDR3 DNA reads TGCGCCAGCAGCTTGGCAGGGGGGGGCCAAGGGGCAGATACGCAGTATTTT. It translates to CASSLAGGGQGADTQYF. The full variable domain, in which reference TRBV5-1 and TRBJ2-3 provide the parts outside the CDR3, is KAGVTQTPRYLIKTRGQQVTLSCSPISGHRSVSWYQQTPGQGLQFLFEYFSETQRNKGNFPGRFSGRQFSNSRSEMNVSTLELGDSALYLCASSLAGGGQGADTQYFGPGTRLTVL.

This clonotype showed up just a few times. The gene calls are TRBV28 and TRBJ2-4; the D is unclear. Trimming shortened V by 6 bases and J by 5 bases, and 11 bases separated the two germline ends. Germline loops: CDR1 MDHEN, CDR2 SYDVKM. The CDR3 has 13 residues. The CDR3 sequence is CASSPRVENIQYF. The CDR3 DNA sequence: TGTGCCAGCAGCCCTAGGGTCGAAAACATTCAGTACTTC.

CDR3 in DNA: TGTGCCAGCAGCTTAGAGGCCTTTCAGCCCCAGCATTTT. The encoded protein is CASSLEAFQPQHF. V is TRBV11-2 and J is TRBJ1-5; no clear D. The germline CDR1 and CDR2 sequences are SGHAT and FQNNGV. Trimming removed 0 bases at V and 6 bases at J, with 6 bases between. This CDR3 is 13 amino acids long.

The CDR3 protein is CASSRSRDSEAFF. Written as DNA, the CDR3 is TGTGCCAGCTCACGCAGCCGGGACAGTGAAGCTTTCTTT. J is TRBJ1-1 and V is TRBV18; 7 bases agree with TRBD1. The CDR3 totals 13 residues. CDR1 and CDR2 (germline): KGHSH, LQKENI. V lost 4 bases, J lost 7 bases, and 6 bases stayed unmatched.

The rearrangement uses TRBV11-2 and TRBJ2-3; D gene ambiguous. Germline values: CDR1 SGHAT, CDR2 FQNNGV. V dropped 5 bases and J dropped 6 bases, with 18 bases sitting between them. The CDR3 sequence is 15 residues long. The CDR3 sequence is CASSPVLTQGDTQYF. CDR3 in DNA: TGTGCCAGCAGCCCTGTGCTCACGCAAGGGGATACGCAGTATTTT.

This clonotype was observed a handful of times. The chain couples TRBV3-1 to TRBJ1-1; 7 bases are shared with TRBD1. The CDR3 sequence is 15 residues long. Losses at the gene ends were 0 bases for V and 3 bases for J; bases not matched to a gene: 4. Per germline, CDR1 LGHDT and CDR2 YNNKEL (reference sequence). The CDR3 region is CASSQDGQVDTEAFF. CDR3 in DNA: TGTGCCAGCAGCCAAGACGGACAGGTGGACACTGAAGCTTTCTTT.